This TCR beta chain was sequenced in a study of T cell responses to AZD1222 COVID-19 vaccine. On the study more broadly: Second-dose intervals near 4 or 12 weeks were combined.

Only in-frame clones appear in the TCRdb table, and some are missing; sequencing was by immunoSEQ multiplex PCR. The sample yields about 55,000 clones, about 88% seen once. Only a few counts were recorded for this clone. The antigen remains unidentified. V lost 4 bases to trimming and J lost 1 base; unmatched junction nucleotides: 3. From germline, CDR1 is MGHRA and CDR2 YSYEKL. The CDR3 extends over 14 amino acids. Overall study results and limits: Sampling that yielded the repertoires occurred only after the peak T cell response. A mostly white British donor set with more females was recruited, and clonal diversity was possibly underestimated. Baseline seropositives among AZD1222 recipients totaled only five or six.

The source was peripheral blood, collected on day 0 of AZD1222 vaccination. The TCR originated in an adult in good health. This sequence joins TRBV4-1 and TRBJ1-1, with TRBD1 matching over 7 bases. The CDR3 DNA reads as TGCGCCAGCAGCCTCCGGGACAGGAACACTGAAGCTTTCTTT. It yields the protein CASSLRDRNTEAFF.